Listed below are T cell receptor beta chains from one sample, sequenced in a study of shared clonotypes between healthy human individuals. Only in-frame clones appear in the TCRdb table, and some are missing; sequencing was by immunoSEQ multiplex PCR. The sample has approximately 480,000 clones, nearly 80% seen once. The sequenced sample was PBMCs. All receptors derive from a woman between 35 and 50 years old in good health. Some clones in this sample may be carry-over from other donors' samples. CDR3s include the opening cysteine and the closing phenylalanine or tryptophan. The D gene is left open where the match is weak. Clone size is not always given. Where it is, it says once, few, many or a class for expanded clones.

d_call: TRBD1
cdr3_length: 15
v_call: TRBV4-1
j_call: TRBJ2-2
clone_size: few
cdr3_nt: TGCGCCAGCAGGGACAGGGGAAGGAGCACCGGGGAGCTGTTTTTT
cdr3_aa: CASRDRGRSTGELFF

d_call: NA
cdr3_length: 14
v_call: TRBV5-4
j_call: TRBJ1-1
clone_size: NA
cdr3_nt: TGTGCCAGCAGCTTGGCCATACAGGGAACTGAAGCTTTCTTT
cdr3_aa: CASSLAIQGTEAFF

d_call: TRBD1
cdr3_length: 15
v_call: TRBV18
j_call: TRBJ2-1
clone_size: once
cdr3_nt: TGTGCCAGCTCACGCACAGGGGGCGGGGAGAATGAGCAGTTCTTC
cdr3_aa: CASSRTGGGENEQFF

d_call: NA
cdr3_length: 15
v_call: TRBV28
j_call: TRBJ1-1
clone_size: NA
cdr3_nt: TGTGCCAGCAGTTTAGTACGGGGTCCGAACACTGAAGCTTTCTTT
cdr3_aa: CASSLVRGPNTEAFF

d_call: NA
cdr3_length: 14
v_call: TRBV7-8
j_call: TRBJ1-1
clone_size: NA
cdr3_nt: TGTGCCAGCAGCTTAGCGTTAGTAAACACTGAAGCTTTCTTT
cdr3_aa: CASSLALVNTEAFF

d_call: NA
cdr3_length: 13
v_call: TRBV4-3
j_call: TRBJ1-6
clone_size: NA
cdr3_nt: TGCGCCAGCAGCCAAGATGGCGGGTCACCCCTCCACTTT
cdr3_aa: CASSQDGGSPLHF

d_call: NA
cdr3_length: 13
v_call: TRBV11-2
j_call: TRBJ1-2
clone_size: NA
cdr3_nt: TGTGCCAGCAGCCCTAGTGGCAGCTATGGCTACACCTTC
cdr3_aa: CASSPSGSYGYTF

d_call: NA
cdr3_length: 13
v_call: TRBV7-3
j_call: TRBJ2-7
clone_size: NA
cdr3_nt: TGTGCCAGCAGCGCAACTAGTTTGGGCGAGCAGTACTTC
cdr3_aa: CASSATSLGEQYF

d_call: NA
cdr3_length: 13
v_call: TRBV6-6
j_call: TRBJ1-2
clone_size: NA
cdr3_nt: TGTGCCAGCACCCCCGGGGGAGGCTATGGCTACACCTTC
cdr3_aa: CASTPGGGYGYTF

d_call: NA
cdr3_length: 16
v_call: TRBV29-1
j_call: TRBJ2-7
clone_size: few
cdr3_nt: TGCAGCGTTGATAGGGGCAGGGGGGGCGGTCCCCACGAGCAGTACTTC
cdr3_aa: CSVDRGRGGGPHEQYF

d_call: NA
cdr3_length: 15
v_call: TRBV7-3
j_call: TRBJ1-1
clone_size: NA
cdr3_nt: TGTGCCAGCAGCTTAACGGTTCCTGTTGATACTGAAGCTTTCTTT
cdr3_aa: CASSLTVPVDTEAFF

d_call: NA
cdr3_length: 14
v_call: TRBV11-3
j_call: TRBJ2-3
clone_size: once
cdr3_nt: TGTGCCAGCAGCTTAGGAGGGGGCACAGATACGCAGTATTTT
cdr3_aa: CASSLGGGTDTQYF

d_call: TRBD2
cdr3_length: 18
v_call: TRBV19
j_call: TRBJ2-5
clone_size: NA
cdr3_nt: TGTGCCAGTAGTTCGGCTGGGCTAGCGGGAGGGGATCAAGAGACCCAGTACTTC
cdr3_aa: CASSSAGLAGGDQETQYF

d_call: TRBD1
cdr3_length: 14
v_call: TRBV29-1
j_call: TRBJ2-3
clone_size: NA
cdr3_nt: TGCAGCGGTGATAGGACAGGAGACACAGATACGCAGTATTTT
cdr3_aa: CSGDRTGDTDTQYF

d_call: NA
cdr3_length: 12
v_call: TRBV5-1
j_call: TRBJ1-2
clone_size: NA
cdr3_nt: TGCGCCAGCAGCTTTGGGGGAGTTGGCTACACCTTC
cdr3_aa: CASSFGGVGYTF

d_call: TRBD1
cdr3_length: 16
v_call: TRBV11-2
j_call: TRBJ2-7
clone_size: NA
cdr3_nt: TGTGCCAGCAGCTTAGATCTGGGGACAGGGGCCTACGAGCAGTACTTC
cdr3_aa: CASSLDLGTGAYEQYF

d_call: NA
cdr3_length: 13
v_call: TRBV7-8
j_call: TRBJ2-7
clone_size: NA
cdr3_nt: TGTGCCAGCAGCCTGGGGACGACCTACGAGCAGTACTTC
cdr3_aa: CASSLGTTYEQYF

d_call: TRBD1
cdr3_length: 21
v_call: TRBV2
j_call: TRBJ1-1
clone_size: once
cdr3_nt: TGTGCCAGCAGCATTACCATAACAGCCGGACAGGGCGGGGGGAGATCGACTGAAGCTTTCTTT
cdr3_aa: CASSITITAGQGGGRSTEAFF